This T cell receptor beta chain originates from a study of T-cell reconstitution after alpha-beta-depleted transplantation in children. Preparation of the TCRbeta library involved a method that used unique molecular identifiers. TCRdb recomputed calls from the PCR reads with MiXCR, one row per CDR3 protein. The sample holds hundreds of thousands of distinct CDR3 sequences; roughly 13% are singletons and the top ten take 2.2%. V dropped 8 bases and J dropped 3 bases, with 13 bases sitting between them. Looked up from germline, CDR1 is MNHNS and CDR2 is SASEGT. This CDR3 has 14 residues. This clonotype was sampled from a male patient younger than 18 who had a stem cell transplant for acute myeloid leukemia, so the T cells may come from the graft donor. The sample in question was PBMCs, mostly from graft donor cells, obtained 360 days after TCRalphabeta/CD19-depleted stem cell transplant. V usage is TRBV6-1 and J usage is TRBJ2-2, with D perhaps being TRBD1 or TRBD2 (5 bases each). DNA for the CDR3: TGTGCCAGCCGTGCAGGGAGAGACACCGGGGAGCTGTTTTTT. It codes for CASRAGRDTGELFF.